The clone carrying this T cell receptor (beta chain) was found once. Its antigen is still unknown. Healthy donors had no documented immune events, such as infections, while sampled. This table comes from immunoSEQ multiplex PCR, and its TCRdb copy is limited to in-frame clones, with some not included. This table holds about 94,000 clones, roughly 87% found once. The data are from a study of identifying expanded T cells in peripheral blood. General study findings and limits: Variance in clone template counts between approximately two-week samples significantly increased with total template count across all healthy donors. Over two and four weeks, about 15 and 19 clones changed, versus around 1.1 between replicates.

The source is a person aged 18 to 75 in good health. What was sequenced was blood.

The CDR3 nucleotides read TGCGCCAGCAGCCAGACCGGGACAGGTATAACCTACGAGCAGTACTTC. It is translated as CASSQTGTGITYEQYF. The rearrangement uses TRBV4-1 and TRBJ2-7, with 8 bases lining up with TRBD1. The junction had 9 bases not matched to a gene; V was cut back by 3 bases and J by 2 bases. The CDR3 length is 16 residues. Per the germline V gene, CDR1 is MGHRA and CDR2 is YSYEKL.